Shown below are 28 T cell receptor beta chains from a single sample sequenced in a study of regulatory T cells in long-lasting Graves disease (dated by TCRdb to about 2021). The time point label for this specimen denotes: persistent/refractory GD, antithyroid drugs over 5 years with positive TRAb. For both TCR sequencing and RNA sequencing, RNA was extracted from PBMCs in TRIzol. The protocol used for the library was multiplex PCR. For sequencing, an Illumina HiSeq 4000 was employed. TCR beta libraries were built with iRepertoire HTBI primers and Arm-PCR amplification of CDR3 regions. In-frame beta chains were kept once TCRdb had trimmed the public reads at Q25 with fastp and called clones with MiXCR. Entries are consolidated by CDR3 protein sequence, retaining the most common genes and DNA. The sample table records approximately 470,000 distinct CDR3 sequences; under 25% of these occur just once. 7.8% of the sample comes from the top ten.

This specimen consisted of peripheral blood mononuclear cells (PBMCs), obtained when the disease was refractory, from a patient treated with antithyroid drugs. The receptors originated from a female donor with Graves disease.

Worth noting for this clonotype: A read error is possible here, since a much larger clone lies one base away. The chain combines TRBV30 with TRBJ1-2, with TRBD1 as a possible D gene (5 bases). CDR1 and CDR2 from the germline V gene are GTSNPN and SVGIG (reference sequence). CDR3 length: 12 residues. The V end lost 3 bases, the J end lost 6 bases, and 11 bases lay between the germline ends. CDR3 in amino acids: CAWSMGLHGYTF. CDR3 DNA sequence: TGTGCCTGGAGCATGGGACTACATGGCTACACCTTC.

This clonotype was seen ten or more times. The chain combines TRBV6-1 with TRBJ1-1, with 9 bases lining up with TRBD1. Germline V gives CDR1 MNHNS, CDR2 SASEGT. The J segment lost 3 bases and the V segment lost 6 bases, leaving 5 bases of the junction unmatched. The CDR3 spans 14 residues. The CDR3 bases are TGTGCCAGCAGGGCGACAGGGGGGTACACTGAAGCTTTCTTT. This encodes CASRATGGYTEAFF.

This chain links TRBV4-1 with TRBJ2-7; 7 positions agree with TRBD2. The junction had 17 bases not matched to a gene; V was cut back by 1 base and J by 2 bases. The CDR3 contains 19 residues. Germline CDR1 and CDR2: MGHRA and YSYEKL. CDR3 amino acids: CASSQGVSLRAGVTYEQYF. The CDR3 DNA follows: TGCGCCAGCAGCCAAGGAGTCTCTTTACGGGCGGGAGTTACCTACGAGCAGTACTTC.

This clonotype was seen a handful of times. The chain links TRBV29-1 to TRBJ2-5; possible D gene TRBD2, 5 bases. The V gene's germline CDR1 is SQVTM and CDR2 ANQGSEA. Trimming removed 6 bases from V and 5 bases from J, with 13 bases in between. This CDR3 region has 12 residues. The CDR3 protein is CSVFWEWETQYF. DNA of the CDR3: TGCAGCGTCTTTTGGGAGTGGGAGACCCAGTACTTC.

The V gene is TRBV10-3, the J gene TRBJ2-7, with 7 nucleotides matching TRBD2. Trimming removed 10 bases from V and 6 bases from J; junction bases left unmatched: 9. The CDR3 contains 12 residues. Germline V CDR1 and CDR2: ENHRY, SYGVKD. The CDR3 DNA sequence: TGTGCCAGCGGGGGAGCCTCGGGCGAGCAGTACTTC. This sequence encodes CASGGASGEQYF.

This chain connects TRBV6-1 to TRBJ1-1; possibly TRBD1 for D (5 bases). The CDR3 has 12 amino acids. V was shortened by 11 bases and J by 1 base, with 11 bases between the two germline ends. Germline V CDR1 and CDR2: MNHNS, SASEGT. CDR3 DNA sequence: TGTGCCGGGGGTAAGTCGAACACTGAAGCTTTCTTT. Encoded protein: CAGGKSNTEAFF.

This clonotype was detected a few times. The rearrangement uses TRBV6-1 and TRBJ1-6; TRBD1 matches 7 bases. The CDR3 contains 13 residues. With V trimmed by 10 bases and J by 6 bases, 6 bases remained unmatched. Germline assignment: CDR1 MNHNS and CDR2 SASEGT. In DNA form, the CDR3 reads TGTGCCACCGGGACAGAGGGTAATTCACCCCTCCACTTT. As protein: CATGTEGNSPLHF.

This clonotype has at least ten counts. The chain is built from TRBV12-3 or TRBV12-4 and TRBJ2-6; the match to TRBD1 covers 10 bases. V trimming: 6 bases; J trimming: 0 bases; junction bases outside the gene matches: 5. CDR3 length: 17 residues. CDR3 residues: CASRRQGAPSGANVLTF. Written as DNA, the CDR3 is TGTGCCAGCAGGCGACAGGGGGCACCCTCTGGGGCCAACGTCCTGACTTTC.

This clonotype was seen repeatedly, ten times or more. The rearrangement links TRBV12-3 or TRBV12-4 to TRBJ1-5; D is perhaps TRBD1 (5 bases). The CDR3 sequence is 14 residues long. Trimming pared 7 bases from V and 6 bases from J, leaving 16 bases between. Here the CDR3 DNA reads TGTGCCAGCACCCCTCGGGGTGGGACTCAGCCCCAGCATTTT. Protein sequence: CASTPRGGTQPQHF.

Concerning this clonotype itself: The likely explanation is a read error, given a far larger clone one base away. The conserved phenylalanine or tryptophan is not found at the CDR3 terminus, so this likely reflects a read error. The chain is built from TRBV6-5 and TRBJ1-5; D is undetermined. The V gene's germline CDR1 is MNHEY and CDR2 SVGAGI. This CDR3 spans 13 amino acids. The V end lost 4 bases, the J end lost 5 bases, and 9 bases lay between the germline ends. CDR3 in DNA: TGTGCCAGCAGTTTTTCCGGGGATCAGCCCCAGCATCTT. Translating it yields CASSFSGDQPQHL.

This clonotype was picked up many times. This rearrangement joins TRBV30 to TRBJ2-7, with 8 bases that match TRBD2. V dropped 7 bases and J dropped 4; count of bases not matched to a gene: 3. Germline assignment: CDR1 GTSNPN and CDR2 SVGIG (reference sequence). The CDR3 totals 11 residues. Here the CDR3 DNA reads TGTGCCTATAGCGGGACTTACGAGCAGTACTTC. Protein: CAYSGTYEQYF.

This clonotype was seen a handful of times. The chain couples TRBV11-2 to TRBJ2-7; tentatively, D is TRBD2 (5 bases). Germline assignment: CDR1 SGHAT and CDR2 FQNNGV. V lost 1 base, J lost 2 bases, and 18 bases lay in between. The CDR3 contains 17 residues. The DNA of the CDR3 is TGTGCCAGCAGCTTAGTCGGCGGCGGTAGCGTAGCCTACGAGCAGTACTTC. It codes for CASSLVGGGSVAYEQYF.

There are many counts of this clonotype. The chain carries TRBV18 and TRBJ2-5; 10 bases match TRBD2. The V gene's germline CDR1 is KGHSH and CDR2 LQKENI. Trimming took 4 bases from V and 3 from J; bases not matched to a gene: 2. This CDR3 comprises 14 residues. CDR3 bases: TGTGCCAGCTCACGAGGACTAGCGGAAGAGACCCAGTACTTC. The encoded protein is CASSRGLAEETQYF.

This clonotype was counted many times. The chain uses TRBV30 and TRBJ2-7; 9 bases are shared with TRBD2. The CDR3 is 13 amino acids. The ends lost 3 bases at V and 5 bases at J; junction bases unmatched: 5. From germline, CDR1 is GTSNPN and CDR2 SVGIG (reference sequence). This chain's CDR3 is CAWRASGKHEQYF. The CDR3 coding sequence is TGTGCCTGGAGGGCTAGCGGGAAACACGAGCAGTACTTC.

The genes are TRBV20-1 and TRBJ2-7, with D perhaps TRBD2 (5 bases). CDR1 and CDR2 from the germline V gene are DFQATT and SNEGSKA (reference sequence). The CDR3 runs to 12 residues. The V and J ends lost 3 bases and 7 bases respectively, with 13 bases between them. The chain's CDR3 is CSASGLLSEQYF. The CDR3 region has the DNA TGCAGTGCTAGCGGACTGTTGTCGGAGCAGTACTTC.

This clonotype has a handful of counts. The V and J genes are TRBV25-1 and TRBJ1-2; D is ambiguous. The germline V gene has CDR1 MGHDK and CDR2 SYGVNS. This CDR3 is 13 amino acids long. V lost 2 bases, J lost 7 bases, and 11 bases lay in between. The CDR3 protein is CASSEIVGGGYTF. The CDR3 nucleotides are TGTGCCAGCAGTGAAATAGTGGGTGGTGGCTACACCTTC.

The rearrangement links TRBV5-1 to TRBJ2-2; no definite D call. Per germline, CDR1 SGHRS and CDR2 YFSETQ. The germline V and J ends were trimmed by 7 bases and 1 base, with 11 bases remaining between them. The CDR3 is 14 residues long. The CDR3 DNA reads as TGCGCCAGCGGCGACCAGGAGAACACCGGGGAGCTGTTTTTT. Translating gives CASGDQENTGELFF.

This clonotype was seen at least ten times. This chain joins TRBV9 and TRBJ2-1; D gene ambiguous. This CDR3 is built from 15 residues. Germline V gene lookup returns CDR1 SGDLS and CDR2 YYNGEE. Deletions cut 3 bases from V and 0 bases from J, with 10 bases between. The CDR3 coding sequence is TGTGCCAGCAGCGCGGACGCGAGCTCCTACAATGAGCAGTTCTTC. As protein: CASSADASSYNEQFF.

This clonotype was picked up many times. This chain connects TRBV28 to TRBJ2-4, with 9 positions matching TRBD1. The CDR3 has 14 residues. V lost 6 bases, J lost 9 bases, and 9 bases stayed unmatched. Germline V gene sequence: CDR1 MDHEN, CDR2 SYDVKM. CDR3 region: CASSLRQGVGIQYF. CDR3 coding DNA: TGTGCCAGCAGCCTACGACAGGGGGTGGGCATTCAGTACTTC. Variable domain in full (rest from reference TRBV28 and TRBJ2-4): DVKVTQSSRYLVKRTGEKVFLECVQDMDHENMFWYRQDPGLGLRLIYFSYDVKMKEKGDIPEGYSVSREKKERFSLILESASTNQTSMYLCASSLRQGVGIQYFGAGTRLSVL.

The chain is built from TRBV7-9 and TRBJ1-1; TRBD1 matches 8 bases. V trimming: 1 base; J trimming: 0 bases; junction bases outside the gene matches: 1. The CDR3 covers 15 residues. Germline assignment: CDR1 SEHNR and CDR2 FQNEAQ (reference sequence). DNA of the CDR3: TGTGCCAGCAGCTTAGGGGACAGGCTGAACACTGAAGCTTTCTTT. The encoded protein is CASSLGDRLNTEAFF.

This clonotype was recorded a few times. V and J are TRBV5-1 and TRBJ2-4, with a tentative D call TRBD1 (6 bases). The CDR3 loop spans 14 amino acids. CDR1 and CDR2 from the germline V gene are SGHRS and YFSETQ. The ends were cut back, 0 bases at V and 8 bases at J, with 12 bases in the middle. CDR3 protein: CASSLEGVRDIQYF. DNA for the CDR3: TGCGCCAGCAGCTTGGAGGGGGTTCGGGACATTCAGTACTTC.

V is TRBV7-9 and J is TRBJ2-5; D is perhaps TRBD2 (5 bases). The V end was cut by 1 base, the J end by 3 bases, with 15 bases between. This CDR3 is 16 amino acids long. CDR1 is SEHNR, CDR2 FQNEAQ, per germline (reference sequence). The CDR3 spells CASSLGETGVEETQYF. The CDR3 DNA reads TGTGCCAGCAGCTTAGGGGAGACTGGGGTGGAAGAGACCCAGTACTTC.

The chain is built from TRBV19 and TRBJ2-1; D is unresolved. Germline lookup yields CDR1 LNHDA and CDR2 SQIVND (reference sequence). The CDR3 sequence is 12 residues long. V dropped 1 base and J dropped 6 bases, with 4 bases sitting between them. CDR3 residues: CASSIGVNEQFF. DNA of the CDR3: TGTGCCAGTAGTATAGGGGTCAATGAGCAGTTCTTC.

In its sample, this clonotype was seen a few times. This chain uses TRBV27 with TRBJ1-5, with D uncertain. V lost 6 bases, J lost 4 bases, and 16 bases lay in between. The CDR3 has 15 amino acids. Germline V lookup: CDR1 MNHEY, CDR2 SMNVEV (reference sequence). DNA of the CDR3: TGTGCCAGCAGCCTGAGGACGGGGAAAAATCAGCCCCAGCATTTT. Its translation is CASSLRTGKNQPQHF.

The chain combines TRBV5-6 with TRBJ2-2; D is undetermined. The CDR3 consists of 14 residues. Germline values: CDR1 SGHDT, CDR2 YYEEEE. Trimming took off 7 bases at V and 3 bases at J, with 13 bases between the two ends. The CDR3 spells CASSLPGHTGELFF. CDR3 nucleotide sequence: TGTGCCAGCTCCCTCCCCGGGCACACCGGGGAGCTGTTTTTT.

This clonotype was seen more than once but under ten times. The missing conserved phenylalanine or tryptophan at the end of this CDR3 makes a read error likely. V and J are TRBV11-2 and TRBJ1-1; D call uncertain. The CDR3 extends over 12 amino acids. V lost 8 bases to trimming and J lost 4 bases, with 11 bases between them. Germline values: CDR1 SGHAT, CDR2 FQNNGV. The CDR3 coding sequence is TGTGCCAGCGGCTACTTGGTCACTGAAGCTTTCATT. Translation: CASGYLVTEAFI.

V gene TRBV29-1 combines with J gene TRBJ1-6, with 9 bases fitting TRBD1. Near its end, the DNA agrees better with TRBJ1-1, so the J call may be wrong. CDR1 is SQVTM and CDR2 is ANQGSEA in the germline V gene. The CDR3 length is 12 residues. The CDR3 sequence is CSSRTGASEAFF. As DNA, the CDR3 is TGCAGCAGCCGGACAGGGGCCTCTGAAGCTTTCTTT.

This clonotype has only a few counts. The rearrangement links TRBV6-2 or TRBV6-3 to TRBJ1-2; D may be TRBD1 (5 bases). The CDR3 runs 16 residues. CDR1 is MNHEY and CDR2 is SVGEGT in the germline V gene. The germline V and J ends were trimmed by 0 bases and 7 bases, with 18 bases remaining between them. Here the CDR3 DNA reads TGTGCCAGCAGTTACTCCGGGACCCAGGCGATCGGTGGCTACACCTTC. Its protein is CASSYSGTQAIGGYTF.